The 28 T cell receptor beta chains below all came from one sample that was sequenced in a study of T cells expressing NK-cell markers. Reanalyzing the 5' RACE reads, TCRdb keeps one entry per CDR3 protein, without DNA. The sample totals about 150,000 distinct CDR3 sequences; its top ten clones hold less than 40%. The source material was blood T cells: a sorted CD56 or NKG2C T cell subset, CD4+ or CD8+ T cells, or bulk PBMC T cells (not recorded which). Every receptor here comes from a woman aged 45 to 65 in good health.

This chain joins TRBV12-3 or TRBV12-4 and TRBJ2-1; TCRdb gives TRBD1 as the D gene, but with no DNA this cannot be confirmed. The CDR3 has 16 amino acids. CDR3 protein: CASSLGSTARYNEQFF.

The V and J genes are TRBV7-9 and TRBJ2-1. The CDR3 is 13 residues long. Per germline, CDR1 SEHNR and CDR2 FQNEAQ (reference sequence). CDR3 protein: CASGDNSYNEQFF.

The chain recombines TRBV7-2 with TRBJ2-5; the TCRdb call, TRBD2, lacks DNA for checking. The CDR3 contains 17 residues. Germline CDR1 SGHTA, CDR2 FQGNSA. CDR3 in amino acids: CASSPPPPLAGVETQYF.

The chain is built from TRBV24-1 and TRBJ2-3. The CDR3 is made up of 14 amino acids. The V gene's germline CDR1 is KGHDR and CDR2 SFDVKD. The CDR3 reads CATRSRIGTDTQYF.

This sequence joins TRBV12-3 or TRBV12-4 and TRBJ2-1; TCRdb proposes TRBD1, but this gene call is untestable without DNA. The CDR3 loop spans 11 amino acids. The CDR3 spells CASSHTGGQFF.

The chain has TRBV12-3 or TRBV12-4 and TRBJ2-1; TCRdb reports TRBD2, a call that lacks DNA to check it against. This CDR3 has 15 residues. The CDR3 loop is CASNAGLAGLNEQFF.

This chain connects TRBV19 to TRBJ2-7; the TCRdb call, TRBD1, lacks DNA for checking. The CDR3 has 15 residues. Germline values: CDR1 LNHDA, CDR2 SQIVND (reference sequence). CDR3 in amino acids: CASSPGSESSYEQYF.

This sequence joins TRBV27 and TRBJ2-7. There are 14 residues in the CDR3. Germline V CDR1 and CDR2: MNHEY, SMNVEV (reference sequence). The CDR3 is CASSFFGTSYEQYF.

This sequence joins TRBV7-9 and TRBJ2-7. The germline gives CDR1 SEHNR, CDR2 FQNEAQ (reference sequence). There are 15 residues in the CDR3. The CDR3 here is CASSLGSGRAYEQYF.

The CDR3 sequence is CASSGRGSYEQYF. The V and J genes are TRBV27 and TRBJ2-7; without DNA, the TCRdb call of TRBD2 cannot be checked. Germline V CDR1 and CDR2: MNHEY, SMNVEV (reference sequence). This CDR3 spans 13 amino acids.

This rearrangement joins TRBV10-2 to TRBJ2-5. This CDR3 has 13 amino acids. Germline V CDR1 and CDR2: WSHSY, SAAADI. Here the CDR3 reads CASSFGSKETQYF.

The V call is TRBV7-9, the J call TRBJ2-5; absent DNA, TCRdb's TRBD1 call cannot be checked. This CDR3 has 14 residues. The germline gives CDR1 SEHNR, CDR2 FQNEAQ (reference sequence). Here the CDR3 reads CASSSTGGQETQYF.

CDR3 protein: CASSEPSQGFTEAFF. J is TRBJ1-1 and V is TRBV25-1; TCRdb indicates TRBD1, and absent DNA this call remains unverified. Germline assignment: CDR1 MGHDK and CDR2 SYGVNS. The CDR3 totals 15 residues.

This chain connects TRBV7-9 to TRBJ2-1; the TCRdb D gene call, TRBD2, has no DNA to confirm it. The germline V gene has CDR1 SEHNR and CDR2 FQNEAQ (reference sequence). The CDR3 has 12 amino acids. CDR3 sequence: CASSPVGNEQFF.

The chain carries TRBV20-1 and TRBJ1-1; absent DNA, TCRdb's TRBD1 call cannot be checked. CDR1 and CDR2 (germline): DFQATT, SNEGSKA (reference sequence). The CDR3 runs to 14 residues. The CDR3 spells CSARSGQGGTEAFF.

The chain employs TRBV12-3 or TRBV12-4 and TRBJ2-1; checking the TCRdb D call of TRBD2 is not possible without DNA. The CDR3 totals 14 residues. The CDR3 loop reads CASFTSGRLGEQFF.

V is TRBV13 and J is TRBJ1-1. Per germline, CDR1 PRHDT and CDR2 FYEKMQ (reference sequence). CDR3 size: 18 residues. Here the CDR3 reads CASSLNGLGQGLNTEAFF.

The CDR3 protein is CASSPVGTGALKAFF. The chain couples TRBV4-1 to TRBJ1-1; the TCRdb call, TRBD1, lacks DNA for checking. The CDR3 covers 15 residues. Germline V gene data show CDR1 as MGHRA and CDR2 as YSYEKL.

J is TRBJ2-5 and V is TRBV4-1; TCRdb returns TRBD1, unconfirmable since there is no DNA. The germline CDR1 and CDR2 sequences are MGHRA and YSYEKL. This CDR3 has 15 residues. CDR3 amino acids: CASSQDGQGGETQYF.

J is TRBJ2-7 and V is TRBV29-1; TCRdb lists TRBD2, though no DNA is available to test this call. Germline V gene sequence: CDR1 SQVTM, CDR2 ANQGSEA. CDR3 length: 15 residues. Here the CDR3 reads CSVKGRAGDSYEQYF.

The CDR3 sequence is CASSQEFSTVNQPQHF. The chain carries TRBV4-1 and TRBJ1-5. CDR1 MGHRA and CDR2 YSYEKL come from the germline V gene. The CDR3 spans 16 residues.

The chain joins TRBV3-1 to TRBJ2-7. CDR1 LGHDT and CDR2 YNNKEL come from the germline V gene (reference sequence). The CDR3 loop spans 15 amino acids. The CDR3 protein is CASSQEPFYLYEQYF.

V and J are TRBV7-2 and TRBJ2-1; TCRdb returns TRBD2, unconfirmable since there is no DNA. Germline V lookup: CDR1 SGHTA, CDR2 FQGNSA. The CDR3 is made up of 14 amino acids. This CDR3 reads CASSRLAGEHEQFF.

This CDR3 is CASSLLAGAREKLFF. The chain uses TRBV11-2 and TRBJ1-4; TCRdb lists TRBD1, though no DNA is available to test this call. The CDR3 runs 15 residues. Germline CDR1 and CDR2: SGHAT and FQNNGV. Combining the CDR3 with reference TRBV11-2 and TRBJ1-4 gives the whole variable domain EAGVAQSPRYKIIEKRQSVAFWCNPISGHATLYWYQQILGQGPKLLIQFQNNGVVDDSQLPKDRFSAERLKGVDSTLKIQPAKLEDSAVYLCASSLLAGAREKLFFGSGTQLSVL.

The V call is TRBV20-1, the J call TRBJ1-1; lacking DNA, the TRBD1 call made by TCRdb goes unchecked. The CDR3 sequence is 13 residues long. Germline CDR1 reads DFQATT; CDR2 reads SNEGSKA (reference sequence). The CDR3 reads CSATSRQGLEAFF.

CDR3 residues: CSASRFPDFKESTEAFF. The genes are TRBV20-1 and TRBJ1-1; TCRdb proposes TRBD1, but this gene call is untestable without DNA. CDR1 is DFQATT, CDR2 SNEGSKA, per germline (reference sequence). This CDR3 region has 17 residues.

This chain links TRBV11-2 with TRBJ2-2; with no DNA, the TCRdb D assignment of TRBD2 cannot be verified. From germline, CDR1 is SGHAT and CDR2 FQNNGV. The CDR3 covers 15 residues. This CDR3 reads CASSYSGSLDGELFF.

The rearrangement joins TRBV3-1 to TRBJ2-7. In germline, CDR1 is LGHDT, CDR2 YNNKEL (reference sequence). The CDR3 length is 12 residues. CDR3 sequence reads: CASSSQDYEQYF.